This T cell receptor beta chain came from a study of identifying expanded T cells in peripheral blood. The method was immunoSEQ multiplex PCR; TCRdb's version includes in-frame clones alone and lacks a portion of them. The sample yields around 100,000 clones, over 80% seen once. This CDR3 has 16 residues. Trimming took off 3 bases at V and 1 base at J, with 13 bases between the two ends. The V gene's germline CDR1 is SGHTA and CDR2 FQGTGA. The rearrangement links TRBV7-3 to TRBJ2-1; D remains ambiguous. This sequence was found in a person aged 18 to 75 in good health. Sequenced input: blood. The CDR3 region has the DNA TGTGCCAGCAGCTTGCGGACCCAAAAGTCCTACAATGAGCAGTTCTTC. Translating gives CASSLRTQKSYNEQFF.